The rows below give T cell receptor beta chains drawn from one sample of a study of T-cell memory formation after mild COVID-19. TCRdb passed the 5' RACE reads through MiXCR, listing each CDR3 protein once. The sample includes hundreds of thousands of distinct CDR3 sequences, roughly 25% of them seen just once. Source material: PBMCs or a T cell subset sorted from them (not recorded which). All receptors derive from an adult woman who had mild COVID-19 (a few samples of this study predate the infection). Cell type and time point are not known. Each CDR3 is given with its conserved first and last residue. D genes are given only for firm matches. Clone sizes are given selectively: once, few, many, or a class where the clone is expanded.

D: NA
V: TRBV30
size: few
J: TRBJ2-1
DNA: TGTGCCTGGAGTGGACTGGATAATGAGCAGTTCTTC
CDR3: CAWSGLDNEQFF

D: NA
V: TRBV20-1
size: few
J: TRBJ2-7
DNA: TGCAGTGCTGGGGACTTCTACGAGCAGTACTTC
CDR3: CSAGDFYEQYF

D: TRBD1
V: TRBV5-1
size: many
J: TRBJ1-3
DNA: TGCGCCAGCCGGACAGGGGATGGAAACACCATATATTTT
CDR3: CASRTGDGNTIYF

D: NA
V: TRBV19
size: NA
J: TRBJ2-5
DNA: TGTGCCAGTAGTATCCAGCCCTTGACGGGTACGTCGTACTTC
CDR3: CASSIQPLTGTSYF

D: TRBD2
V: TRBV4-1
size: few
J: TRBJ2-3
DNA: TGCGCCAGCAGCCAAGAAGTCCCCTCCGCTAGCGGGGTCACAGATACGCAGTATTTT
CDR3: CASSQEVPSASGVTDTQYF

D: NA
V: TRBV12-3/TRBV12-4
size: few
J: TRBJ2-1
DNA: TGTGCCAGCAGTTTACGGGCACTCGATGAGCAGTTCTTC
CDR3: CASSLRALDEQFF

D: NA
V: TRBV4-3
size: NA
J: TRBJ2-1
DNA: TGCGCCAGCAGCCAAGTTCGGGGGAACAATGAGCAGTTCTTC
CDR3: CASSQVRGNNEQFF

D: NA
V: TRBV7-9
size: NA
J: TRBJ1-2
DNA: TGTGCCAGCAGCTTCCCCGCACGGCAATCCGCGGAGGGCTACACCTTC
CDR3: CASSFPARQSAEGYTF

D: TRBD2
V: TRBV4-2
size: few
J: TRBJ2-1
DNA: TGTGCCAGCAGCCAAGACGGAGCGGGAGGCGTCTACAATGAGCAGTTCTTC
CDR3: CASSQDGAGGVYNEQFF

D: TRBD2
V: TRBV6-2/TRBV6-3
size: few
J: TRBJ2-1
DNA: TGTGCCAGCAGTTACCGGGAGGGGGTGCAGCAGTTCTTC
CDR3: CASSYREGVQQFF

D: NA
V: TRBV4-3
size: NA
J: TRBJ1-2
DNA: TGCGCCAGCAGCCGGTCGGGAGGAATCAACTATGGCTACACCTTC
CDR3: CASSRSGGINYGYTF

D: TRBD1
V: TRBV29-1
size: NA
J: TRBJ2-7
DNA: TGCAGCGTTGTTACCGGGACAGTCACCTACGAGCAGTACTTC
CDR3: CSVVTGTVTYEQYF

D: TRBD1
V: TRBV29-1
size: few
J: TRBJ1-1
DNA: TGCAGCGTTGCGTATGCCGGGACAGAGAACACTGAAGCTTTCTTT
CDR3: CSVAYAGTENTEAFF

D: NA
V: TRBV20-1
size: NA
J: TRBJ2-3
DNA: TGCAGTGCTAGACCCTTCGATAATGCCCCAGATACGCAGTATTTT
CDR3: CSARPFDNAPDTQYF

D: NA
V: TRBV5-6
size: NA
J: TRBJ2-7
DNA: TGTGCCAGCAGCTTGGGGAGAAATACCTACGAGCAGTACTTC
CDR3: CASSLGRNTYEQYF

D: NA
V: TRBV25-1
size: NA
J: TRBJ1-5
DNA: TGTGCCAGCAGTGGGGCAGAAAAGGGCAATCAGCCCCAGCATTTT
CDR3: CASSGAEKGNQPQHF

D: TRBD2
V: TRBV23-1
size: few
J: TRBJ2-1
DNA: TGCGCCAGCAGTCCAATTCAGGGACTAGCGGGTAATGAGCAGTTCTTC
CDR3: CASSPIQGLAGNEQFF

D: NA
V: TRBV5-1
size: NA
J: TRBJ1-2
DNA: TGCGCCAGCAGCTTGTTGCCCGAGGGGTTTAACTATGGCTACACCTTC
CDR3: CASSLLPEGFNYGYTF

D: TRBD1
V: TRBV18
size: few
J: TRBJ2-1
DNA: TGTGCCAGCTCATCTCGACAGGGGGCGATTGAGCAGTTCTTC
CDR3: CASSSRQGAIEQFF

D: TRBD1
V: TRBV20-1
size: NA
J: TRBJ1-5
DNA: TGCAGTGTCCCGGACAGGAGCAATCAGCCCCAGCATTTT
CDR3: CSVPDRSNQPQHF

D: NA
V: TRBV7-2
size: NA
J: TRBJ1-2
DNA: TGTGCCACCCAAGGGAGGGGTAACTATGGCTACACCTTC
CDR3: CATQGRGNYGYTF

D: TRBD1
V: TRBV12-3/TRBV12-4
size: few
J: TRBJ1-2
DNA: TGTGCCAGCAGTTTAGCGGACAGGGGCTATGGCTACACCTTC
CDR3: CASSLADRGYGYTF

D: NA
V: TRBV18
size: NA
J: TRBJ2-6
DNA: TGTGCCAGCTCACCAACGGTACAGTCCTCTGGGGCCAACGTCCTGACTTTC
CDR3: CASSPTVQSSGANVLTF

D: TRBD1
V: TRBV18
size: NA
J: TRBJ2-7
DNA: TGTGCCAGCTCGCAACAACAGGGGTACGAGCAGTACTTC
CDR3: CASSQQQGYEQYF

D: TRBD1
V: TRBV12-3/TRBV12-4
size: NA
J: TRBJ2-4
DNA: TGTGCCAGCAGGGGGACAGATCTAGCCAAAAACATTCAGTACTTC
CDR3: CASRGTDLAKNIQYF

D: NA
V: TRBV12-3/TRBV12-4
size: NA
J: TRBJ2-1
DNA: TGTGCCAGCAGCCCAACCTTGAGCGGACAACAGTTCTTC
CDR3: CASSPTLSGQQFF

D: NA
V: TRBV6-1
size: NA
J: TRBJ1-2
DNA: TGTGCCAGCAGTGACAGGGCGGTTAACTATGGCTACACCTTC
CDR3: CASSDRAVNYGYTF

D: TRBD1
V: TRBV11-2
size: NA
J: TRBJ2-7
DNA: TGTGCCAGCAGCTTAGATCATTGGACAGGTCGGTCCTACGAGCAGTACTTC
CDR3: CASSLDHWTGRSYEQYF

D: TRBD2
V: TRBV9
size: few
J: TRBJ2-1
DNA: TGTGCCAGCAGCGTAGAGAGCGGGGCATCCTACAATGAGCAGTTCTTC
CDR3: CASSVESGASYNEQFF

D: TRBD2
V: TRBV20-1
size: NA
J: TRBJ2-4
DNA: TGCAGTGCCCCTATCCTAGCGGGGGATAAAAACATTCAGTACTTC
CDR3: CSAPILAGDKNIQYF

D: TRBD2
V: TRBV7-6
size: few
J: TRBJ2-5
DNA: TGTGCCAGCAGCCTCACTAGCGGGGATGGGGAGACCCAGTACTTC
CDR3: CASSLTSGDGETQYF

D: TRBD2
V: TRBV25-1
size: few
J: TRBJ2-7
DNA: TGTGCCAGCAGTGAATGGGTCGGGGGGGTCTACGAGCAGTACTTC
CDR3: CASSEWVGGVYEQYF

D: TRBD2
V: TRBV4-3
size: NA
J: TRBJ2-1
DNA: TGCGCCAGCAGCCAGGTGGGACTAGCGGGGGGAGGGGAGTTCTTC
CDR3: CASSQVGLAGGGEFF

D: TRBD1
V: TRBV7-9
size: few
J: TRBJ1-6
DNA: TGTGCCAGCAGATTGACAGGGGAATCACCCCTCCACTTT
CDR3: CASRLTGESPLHF

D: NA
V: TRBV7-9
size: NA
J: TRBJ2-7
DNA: TGTGCCAGCAGCTCCATCAACGAGCAGTACTTC
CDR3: CASSSINEQYF

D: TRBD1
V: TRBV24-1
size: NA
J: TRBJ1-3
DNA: TGTGCCACCAGCGTTCTCAGGATGACAGGGTCGGGAAACACCATATATTTT
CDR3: CATSVLRMTGSGNTIYF

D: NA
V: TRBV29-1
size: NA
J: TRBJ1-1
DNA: TGCAGCGGTAAGGGAGAGAGCACTGAAGCTTTCTTT
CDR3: CSGKGESTEAFF

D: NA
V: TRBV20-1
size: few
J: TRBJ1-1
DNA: TGCAGTGCTAGAGATTCAGGGTCGGACACTGAAGCTTTCTTT
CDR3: CSARDSGSDTEAFF

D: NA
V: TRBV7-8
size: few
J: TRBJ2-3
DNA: TGTGCCAGCATTGCGACGAGGACTAGCACAGATACGCAGTATTTT
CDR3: CASIATRTSTDTQYF

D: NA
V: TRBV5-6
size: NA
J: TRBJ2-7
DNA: TGTGCCAGCAGCAAAGGACTCAGCTTTTACGAGCAGTACTTC
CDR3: CASSKGLSFYEQYF

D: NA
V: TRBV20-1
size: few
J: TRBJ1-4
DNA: TGCAGTGCTAGAGATCTGCAGGGCGAGAGTGAAAAACTGTTTTTT
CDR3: CSARDLQGESEKLFF

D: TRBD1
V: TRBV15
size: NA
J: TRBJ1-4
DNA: TGTGCCCTCCGGGACAGGTTAAATGAAAAACTGTTTTTT
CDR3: CALRDRLNEKLFF

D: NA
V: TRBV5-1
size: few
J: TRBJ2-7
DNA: TGCGCCAGCAGCTTGGTCGTCAGCGAGCCCTACGAGCAGTACTTC
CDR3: CASSLVVSEPYEQYF

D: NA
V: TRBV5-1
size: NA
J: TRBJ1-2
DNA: TGCGCCAGCAGAACCAGTGGTGGCTACACCTTC
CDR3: CASRTSGGYTF

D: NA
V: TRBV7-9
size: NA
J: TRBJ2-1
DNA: TGTGCCAGCCTCCCTGGGGCAGCCGGTTTTTACAATGAGCAGTTCTTC
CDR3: CASLPGAAGFYNEQFF

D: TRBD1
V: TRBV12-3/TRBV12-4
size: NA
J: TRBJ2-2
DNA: TGTGCCAGCAGACCGCGGACAGGGGGTACCGGGGAGCTGTTTTTT
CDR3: CASRPRTGGTGELFF

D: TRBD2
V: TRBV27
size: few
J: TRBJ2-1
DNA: TGTGCCAGCAGTTACGGGGTAGCGGGGGTAAGGTCCTACAATGAGCAGTTCTTC
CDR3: CASSYGVAGVRSYNEQFF

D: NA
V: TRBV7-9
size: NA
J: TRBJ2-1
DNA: TGTGCCAGCAGCTTATATACAGGGGGAGGGATCCCTTGGAATGAGCAGTTCTTC
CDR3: CASSLYTGGGIPWNEQFF

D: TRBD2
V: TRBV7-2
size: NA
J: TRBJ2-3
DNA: TGTGCCAGCTGCCTAGCGGGAGTAGTGGATACGCAGTATTTT
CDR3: CASCLAGVVDTQYF

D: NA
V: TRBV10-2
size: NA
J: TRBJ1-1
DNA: TGCGCCAGCAACGTCAACGCAGTGAACACTGAAGCTTTCTTT
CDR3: CASNVNAVNTEAFF

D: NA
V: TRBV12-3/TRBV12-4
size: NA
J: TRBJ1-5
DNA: TGTGCCAGCAGTTTTTCCGGACAGCCCCAGCATTTT
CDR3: CASSFSGQPQHF

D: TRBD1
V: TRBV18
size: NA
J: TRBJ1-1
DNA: TGTGCCAGCTCACCCACTGGACAGGGGAACACTGAAGCTTTCTTT
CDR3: CASSPTGQGNTEAFF

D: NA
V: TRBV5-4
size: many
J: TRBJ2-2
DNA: TGTGCCAGCAGCTTGGACGGGGTTAACACCGGGGAGCTGTTTTTT
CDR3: CASSLDGVNTGELFF

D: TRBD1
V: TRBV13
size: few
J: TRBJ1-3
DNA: TGTGCCAGCAGAGGGACAGCCTCTGGAAACACCATATATTTT
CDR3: CASRGTASGNTIYF